This T cell receptor (beta chain) appears in the sequencing data of a study of OX40 agonist ivuxolimab in advanced cancers. The assay was immunoSEQ multiplex PCR, and TCRdb's table has in-frame clones only and misses some. The sample records some 45,000 clones, 86% being singletons. Germline V lookup: CDR1 WNHNN, CDR2 SYGVQD (reference sequence). The junction had 4 bases not matched to a gene; V was cut back by 2 bases and J by 6 bases. The CDR3 covers 15 residues. The chain couples TRBV10-1 to TRBJ2-3; 11 bases map to TRBD2. This receptor was taken from an adult with an advanced solid tumor such as melanoma, head and neck, liver or kidney cancer. Here the sequenced sample was CD4+ or CD8+ T cells sorted from blood, taken in a trial of the OX40 agonist ivuxolimab. Here the CDR3 DNA reads TGCGCCAGCAGTGAGGCGACTAGCGGGGTGGATACGCAGTATTTT. It specifies CASSEATSGVDTQYF.